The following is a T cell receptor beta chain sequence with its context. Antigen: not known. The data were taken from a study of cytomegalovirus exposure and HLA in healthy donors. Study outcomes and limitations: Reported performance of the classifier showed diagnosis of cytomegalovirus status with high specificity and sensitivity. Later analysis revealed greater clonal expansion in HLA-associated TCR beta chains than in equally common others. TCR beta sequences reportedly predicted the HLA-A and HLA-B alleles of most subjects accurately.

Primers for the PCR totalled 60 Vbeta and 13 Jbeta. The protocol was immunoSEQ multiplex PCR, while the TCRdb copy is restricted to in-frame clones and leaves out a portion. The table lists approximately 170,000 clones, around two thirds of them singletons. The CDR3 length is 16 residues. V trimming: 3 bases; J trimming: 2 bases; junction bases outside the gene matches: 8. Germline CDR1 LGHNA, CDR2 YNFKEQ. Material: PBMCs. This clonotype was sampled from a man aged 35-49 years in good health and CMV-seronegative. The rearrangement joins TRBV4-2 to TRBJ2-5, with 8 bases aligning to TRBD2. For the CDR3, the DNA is TGTGCCAGCAGCCAGGACCTAGCGGGTGAACAAGAGACCCAGTACTTC. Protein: CASSQDLAGEQETQYF.